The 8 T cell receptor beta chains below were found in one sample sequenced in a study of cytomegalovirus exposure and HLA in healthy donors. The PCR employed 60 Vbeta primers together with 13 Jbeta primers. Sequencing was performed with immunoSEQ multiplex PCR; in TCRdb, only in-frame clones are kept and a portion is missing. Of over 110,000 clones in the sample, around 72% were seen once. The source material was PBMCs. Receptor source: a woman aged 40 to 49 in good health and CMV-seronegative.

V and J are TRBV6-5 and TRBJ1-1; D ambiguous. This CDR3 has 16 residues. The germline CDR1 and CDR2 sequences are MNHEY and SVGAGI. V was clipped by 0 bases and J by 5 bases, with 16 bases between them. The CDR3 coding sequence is TGTGCCAGCAGTTACTCGATCCAGCTTGGGCCTACTGAAGCTTTCTTT. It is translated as CASSYSIQLGPTEAFF.

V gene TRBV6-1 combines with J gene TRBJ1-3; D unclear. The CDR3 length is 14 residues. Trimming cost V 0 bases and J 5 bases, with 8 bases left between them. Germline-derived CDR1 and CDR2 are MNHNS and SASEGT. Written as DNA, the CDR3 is TGTGCCAGCAGTGAAGCCCCAGGCCGAAACACCATATATTTT. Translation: CASSEAPGRNTIYF.

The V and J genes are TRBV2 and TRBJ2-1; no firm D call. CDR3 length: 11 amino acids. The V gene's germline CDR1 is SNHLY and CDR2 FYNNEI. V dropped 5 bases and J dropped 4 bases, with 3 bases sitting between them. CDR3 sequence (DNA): TGTGCCAGCAGTCCGTACAATGAGCAGTTCTTC. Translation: CASSPYNEQFF.

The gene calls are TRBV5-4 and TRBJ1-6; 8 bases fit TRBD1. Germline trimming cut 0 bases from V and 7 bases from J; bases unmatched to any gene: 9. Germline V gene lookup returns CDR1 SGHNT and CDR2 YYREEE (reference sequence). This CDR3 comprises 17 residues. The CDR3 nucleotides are TGTGCCAGCAGCTTGGCAGGGGGCGGCGGTAGGAATTCACCCCTCCACTTT. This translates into CASSLAGGGGRNSPLHF.

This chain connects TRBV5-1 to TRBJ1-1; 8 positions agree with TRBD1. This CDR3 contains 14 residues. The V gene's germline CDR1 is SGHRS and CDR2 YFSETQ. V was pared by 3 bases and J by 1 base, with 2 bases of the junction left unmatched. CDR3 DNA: TGCGCCAGCAGCTCAGGGACAGGGAACACTGAAGCTTTCTTT. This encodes CASSSGTGNTEAFF.

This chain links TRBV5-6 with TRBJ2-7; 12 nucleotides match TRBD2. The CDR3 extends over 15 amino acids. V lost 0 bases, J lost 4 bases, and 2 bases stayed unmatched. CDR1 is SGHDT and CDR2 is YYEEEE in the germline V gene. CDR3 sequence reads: CASSLGLAGVYEQYF. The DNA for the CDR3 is TGTGCCAGCAGCTTGGGACTAGCGGGGGTTTACGAGCAGTACTTC.

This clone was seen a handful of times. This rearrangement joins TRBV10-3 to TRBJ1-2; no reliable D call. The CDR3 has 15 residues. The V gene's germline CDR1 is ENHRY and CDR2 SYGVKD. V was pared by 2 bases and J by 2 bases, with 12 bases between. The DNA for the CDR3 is TGTGCCATCAGTGAGGCTCGGGGATTAAACTATGGCTACACCTTC. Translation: CAISEARGLNYGYTF.

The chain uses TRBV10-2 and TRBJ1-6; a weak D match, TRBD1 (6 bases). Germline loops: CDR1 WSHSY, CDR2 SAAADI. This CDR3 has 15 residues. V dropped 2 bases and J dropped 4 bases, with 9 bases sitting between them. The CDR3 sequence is CASSEGTHYNSPLHF. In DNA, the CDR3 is TGCGCCAGCAGTGAGGGGACACATTATAATTCACCCCTCCACTTT.